This T cell receptor (beta chain) was identified in a study of PD-L1 blockade in urothelial cancer. Here immunoSEQ multiplex PCR was the method, and the copy in TCRdb shows in-frame clones only, minus some. This sample has roughly 100,000 clones, with under 85% found just once. V lost 4 bases to trimming and J lost 0 bases, with 11 bases between them. Germline CDR1 and CDR2: SGHTA and FQGTGA. CDR3 length: 15 amino acids. The rearrangement uses TRBV7-3 and TRBJ2-3; no clear D. The sequence was obtained from a man aged 45-60 years with urothelial cancer. The source material was PBMCs, sampled around atezolizumab (anti-PD-L1) treatment. The CDR3 loop reads CASSSHWSSTDTQYF. For the CDR3, the DNA is TGTGCCAGCAGCTCTCACTGGAGTAGCACAGATACGCAGTATTTT.